This T cell receptor beta chain is from a study of graft-versus-host responses after intestinal transplantation. Study results and limitations: The study found high graft-versus-host to host-versus-graft clonal ratios in allografts of patients with graft-donor T cell macrochimerism.

The repertoire was sequenced with immunoSEQ multiplex PCR; TCRdb's copy has only in-frame clones and lacks some. The repertoire holds 150,000 or so clones, around 90% seen once, with around 0.19% in the top ten. In regard to this clone: The antigen is unknown. Compared with germline, one end of the junction differs, possibly owing to a read error.

CDR3 length: 16 amino acids. Germline assignment: CDR1 SSHAT and CDR2 FNYEAQ (reference sequence). The receptor was derived from a human donor who received an intestinal transplant. V is TRBV7-7 and J is TRBJ2-5; possibly TRBD2 for D (5 bases). The specimen was unstimulated CD4+ T cells sorted from spleen or lymph node cells, collected before intestinal transplant. CDR3 bases: TGTGCTAGCAGCTTAGATCGAGGGATTCGCCAAGAGACCCAGTACTTC. Translating gives CASSLDRGIRQETQYF.